This TCR beta chain was sequenced during a study of shared clonotypes between healthy human individuals. At the level of the study: The plates for each donor numbered three CD4 naive, three CD4 memory, two CD8 naive and one CD8 memory.

The germline V gene has CDR1 SGHTA and CDR2 FQGNSA. The CDR3 has 13 residues. V lost 4 bases to trimming and J lost 8 bases, with 9 bases between them. A word on this clone: What it recognizes is unknown.

Study-wide findings and caveats: Having only a few donors restricted how much genetic and exposure-history diversity was captured. Clonotypes not shared had lower generation probabilities than those common to all four donors.

Over several immunoSEQ plates, each subset's genomic DNA was distributed in even portions. The method was immunoSEQ multiplex PCR; TCRdb's version includes in-frame clones alone and lacks a portion of them. The table shows some 2.1 million clones, with approximately 95% occurring only once. Terminally differentiated effector memory CD45RA+ cells were excluded from the naive CD8 cells, which were CD45RO-negative and positively selected for CCR7. The TCR sequence derives from a man aged 18-30 years in good health. The chain is built from TRBV7-2 and TRBJ1-6; D not resolved. Sequences were obtained from naive CD8+ T cells sorted from blood. This chain's CDR3 is CASSWGGYSPLHF. The CDR3 bases are TGTGCCAGCAGCTGGGGTGGGTATTCACCCCTCCACTTT.